The 21 T cell receptor beta chains below all came from one sample that was sequenced in a study of T cells after yellow fever vaccination. A single record per CDR3 protein comes from TCRdb applying MiXCR to the 5' RACE reads. This sample has more than 350,000 distinct CDR3 sequences, with more than 9% found just once. The sample in question was PBMCs, obtained on the day of the first yellow fever vaccination. The receptors come from a man between 18 and 35 years old who received the YFV17D yellow fever vaccine.

This clonotype was picked up a small number of times. The chain joins TRBV7-9 to TRBJ1-5; D remains unclear. V dropped 0 bases and J dropped 9 bases, with 9 bases sitting between them. There are 13 residues in the CDR3. Germline assignment: CDR1 SEHNR and CDR2 FQNEAQ (reference sequence). The CDR3 region has the DNA TGTGCCAGCAGCTTAGCGCCTGGGCCGCCCCAGCATTTT. Translation gives CASSLAPGPPQHF.

This clonotype was seen only a few times. This sequence joins TRBV7-2 and TRBJ2-3; TRBD2 matches at 7 bases. Unmatched junction bases numbered 13, after V lost 5 bases and J lost 5 bases. In germline, CDR1 is SGHTA, CDR2 FQGNSA. CDR3 length: 16 residues. Here the CDR3 reads CASSQRSGGAVDTQYF. CDR3 sequence (DNA): TGTGCCAGCAGCCAACGTTCGGGGGGAGCGGTAGATACGCAGTATTTT.

This clonotype has a handful of counts. The chain links TRBV25-1 to TRBJ2-3; 8 bases agree with TRBD1. This CDR3 spans 17 amino acids. Trimming cost V 2 bases and J 2 bases; bases outside gene matches: 9. Germline V gene lookup returns CDR1 MGHDK and CDR2 SYGVNS. CDR3 region: CASSEGGDRFFTDTQYF. In DNA form, the CDR3 reads TGTGCCAGCAGTGAAGGAGGGGACAGGTTTTTCACAGATACGCAGTATTTT.

V is TRBV6-1 and J is TRBJ1-5, with D maybe TRBD1 (5 bases). Deletions cut 5 bases from V and 6 bases from J, with 11 bases between. From germline, CDR1 is MNHNS and CDR2 SASEGT. CDR3 length equals 13 residues. The CDR3 reads CASSQRGRQPQHF. The CDR3 DNA reads TGTGCCAGCAGTCAACGGGGACGTCAGCCCCAGCATTTT.

This clonotype was found a few times. The chain carries TRBV30 and TRBJ1-6, with D maybe TRBD1 (5 bases). CDR1 GTSNPN and CDR2 SVGIG come from the germline V gene (reference sequence). The CDR3 is made up of 14 amino acids. Trimming stripped 4 bases from V and 11 bases from J, with 18 bases between. CDR3 residues: CAWIRQGREAPLHF. CDR3 nucleotides: TGTGCCTGGATTCGGCAGGGAAGAGAAGCACCCCTCCACTTT.

This clonotype occurred a few times. The gene calls are TRBV7-9 and TRBJ2-2; 13 bases agree with TRBD2. The CDR3 consists of 15 residues. Germline V CDR1 and CDR2: SEHNR, FQNEAQ (reference sequence). V lost 10 bases, J lost 7 bases, and 9 bases stayed unmatched. This CDR3 reads CATTWTSGGVGELFF. The CDR3, as DNA: TGTGCCACTACTTGGACTAGCGGGGGCGTCGGGGAGCTGTTTTTT. The full variable domain, its missing parts supplied by reference TRBV7-9 and TRBJ2-2, is DTGVSQNPRHKITKRGQNVTFRCDPISEHNRLYWYRQTLGQGPEFLTYFQNEAQLEKSRLLSDRFSAERPKGSFSTLEIQRTEQGDSAMYLCATTWTSGGVGELFFGEGSRLTVL.

This clonotype turned up a few times. This CDR3 is CSSAGPETQYF. The CDR3 bases are TGCAGCTCGGCCGGTCCGGAGACCCAGTACTTC. J is TRBJ2-5 and V is TRBV29-1; D gene ambiguous. This CDR3 is 11 amino acids long. Between the trimmed V and J ends, which lost 8 bases and 5 bases, there was a span of 12 bases. Germline V lookup: CDR1 SQVTM, CDR2 ANQGSEA.

This chain connects TRBV7-2 to TRBJ2-7; the D is unclear. V lost 4 bases, J lost 6 bases, and 13 bases lay in between. In germline, CDR1 is SGHTA, CDR2 FQGNSA. CDR3 length: 13 amino acids. CDR3 amino acids: CASSSTPVTEQYF. The CDR3 coding sequence is TGTGCCAGCAGCTCCACCCCTGTGACCGAGCAGTACTTC.

This clonotype occurred a few times. V gene TRBV15 combines with J gene TRBJ2-1; TRBD2 is a possible D gene (6 bases). The CDR3 has 17 residues. With 0 bases removed from V and 2 bases from J, the gap between germline ends came to 14 bases. Germline V gives CDR1 LNHNV, CDR2 YYDKDF (reference sequence). This CDR3 is CATSRDRGTPPYNEQFF. CDR3 coding DNA: TGTGCCACCAGCAGAGATCGGGGGACCCCCCCCTACAATGAGCAGTTCTTC.

This clonotype has just a few counts. As DNA, the CDR3 is TGTGCCAGTAGTATTCACGGCCGGGGCCTGGAGCAGTACTTC. Translated: CASSIHGRGLEQYF. The rearrangement joins TRBV19 to TRBJ2-7; TRBD1 or TRBD2 may be the D gene (5 bases each). The germline gives CDR1 LNHDA, CDR2 SQIVND (reference sequence). CDR3 length: 14 amino acids. Trimming cost V 3 bases and J 7 bases, with 16 bases left between them.

This sequence joins TRBV5-6 and TRBJ2-3; 10 nucleotides line up with TRBD2. Germline V gives CDR1 SGHDT, CDR2 YYEEEE. V trimming: 1 base; J trimming: 2 bases; junction bases outside the gene matches: 4. The CDR3 is 16 residues long. CDR3 loop: CASSLSSGGYTDTQYF. In DNA, the CDR3 is TGTGCCAGCAGCTTGTCTAGCGGGGGATACACAGATACGCAGTATTTT.

This clonotype was counted between two and nine times. This rearrangement joins TRBV4-1 to TRBJ2-5, with D tentatively TRBD1 (5 bases). Trimming took off 1 base at V and 5 bases at J, with 8 bases between the two ends. This CDR3 has 13 amino acids. Germline assignment: CDR1 MGHRA and CDR2 YSYEKL. Here the CDR3 reads CASSQVKGETQYF. Written as DNA, the CDR3 is TGCGCCAGCAGCCAAGTTAAGGGGGAGACCCAGTACTTC.

The V and J genes are TRBV6-2 or TRBV6-3 and TRBJ2-1; 8 bases agree with TRBD2. The germline CDR1 and CDR2 sequences are MNHEY and SVGEGT. There are 15 residues in the CDR3. V lost 8 bases to trimming and J lost 0 bases; unmatched junction nucleotides: 6. DNA for the CDR3: TGTGCCAGCGAGGGCGGGAGGAGCTCCTACAATGAGCAGTTCTTC. Amino acids: CASEGGRSSYNEQFF.

In this sample, this clonotype turned up a few times. The chain is built from TRBV15 and TRBJ2-7; a possible D gene is TRBD2 (6 bases). The length of the CDR3 is 15 residues. The V gene lost 0 bases and the J gene lost 3 bases, with 12 bases spanning the gap. Germline-derived CDR1 and CDR2 are LNHNV and YYDKDF (reference sequence). This chain's CDR3 is CATSRDPGVGYEQYV. DNA of the CDR3: TGTGCCACCAGCAGAGATCCGGGGGTGGGCTACGAGCAGTACGTC.

The V call is TRBV4-2, the J call TRBJ2-2; possible D gene TRBD2, 5 bases. The germline V gene has CDR1 LGHNA and CDR2 YNFKEQ. CDR3 size: 15 residues. The germline V and J ends were trimmed by 3 bases and 6 bases, with 14 bases remaining between them. The CDR3 coding sequence is TGTGCCAGCAGCCAGCAAATAACCGGGGCCGGGGAGCTGTTTTTT. Residues: CASSQQITGAGELFF.

This clonotype appeared a few times. V usage is TRBV20-1 and J usage is TRBJ1-1; no clear D. Germline V CDR1 and CDR2: DFQATT, SNEGSKA (reference sequence). CDR3 length: 12 amino acids. V was pared by 1 base and J by 11 bases, with 14 bases between. The DNA of the CDR3 is TGCAGTGCTAGAGTTTACGGGAATGAGGCTTTCTTT. Its translation is CSARVYGNEAFF.

This chain uses TRBV5-1 with TRBJ2-2; D possibly corresponds to TRBD1 (6 bases). The CDR3 runs 14 residues. The germline V gene has CDR1 SGHRS and CDR2 YFSETQ. V gave up 6 bases and J gave up 7 bases, with 16 bases separating them. The chain's CDR3 is CASKLFGGIGELFF. For the CDR3, the DNA is TGCGCCAGCAAATTATTTGGGGGCATCGGGGAGCTGTTTTTT.

This clonotype has more than one count but fewer than ten. The chain links TRBV4-1 to TRBJ2-5; D is possibly TRBD1 or TRBD2 (5 bases each). The CDR3 length is 16 residues. From germline, CDR1 is MGHRA and CDR2 YSYEKL. Trimming shortened V by 0 bases and J by 0 bases, and 11 bases separated the two germline ends. The CDR3, as DNA: TGCGCCAGCAGCCAAGAACCGTGGGACGACCAAGAGACCCAGTACTTC. This codes for CASSQEPWDDQETQYF.

J is TRBJ2-1 and V is TRBV7-9, with 9 bases that match TRBD2. CDR1 SEHNR and CDR2 FQNEAQ come from the germline V gene (reference sequence). The CDR3 length is 15 residues. The J segment lost 3 bases and the V segment lost 3 bases, leaving 3 bases of the junction unmatched. CDR3 protein: CASSFLAGLYNEQFF. CDR3 DNA: TGTGCCAGCAGCTTTCTAGCGGGACTCTACAATGAGCAGTTCTTC.

This clonotype showed up many times. The chain uses TRBV12-3 or TRBV12-4 and TRBJ2-5; no clear D gene. Trimming shortened V by 0 bases and J by 4 bases, and 3 bases separated the two germline ends. The CDR3 spans 12 residues. The CDR3 DNA reads TGTGCCAGCAGTTTAGCCATAGAGACCCAGTACTTC. Its protein product is CASSLAIETQYF.

This clonotype was recorded at least ten times. The chain employs TRBV7-7 and TRBJ2-3; D is perhaps TRBD1 (6 bases). Germline V CDR1 and CDR2: SSHAT, FNYEAQ (reference sequence). The CDR3 is 15 amino acids. V was trimmed by 0 bases and J by 0 bases, leaving 7 bases between them. The chain's CDR3 is CASSLAGASTDTQYF. CDR3 in DNA: TGTGCCAGCAGCTTAGCGGGGGCCAGCACAGATACGCAGTATTTT.